A single sample is the source of the 7 T cell receptor beta chains below, sequenced in a study of T cell responses to AZD1222 COVID-19 vaccine. Produced via immunoSEQ multiplex PCR; TCRdb's table is partial and in-frame only. The repertoire holds about 150,000 clones, with roughly nine tenths as singletons. The starting material was peripheral blood, obtained on day 0 of AZD1222 vaccination. These receptors originate from an adult in good health.

The chain has TRBV7-9 and TRBJ1-2; D is undetermined. V lost 5 bases and J lost 4, with 17 bases in between. The length of the CDR3 is 15 residues. Germline V gene data show CDR1 as SEHNR and CDR2 as FQNEAQ (reference sequence). CDR3 bases: TGTGCCAGCAGCCAAGACAAGCTAATCTTCTATGGCTACACCTTC. Translating gives CASSQDKLIFYGYTF.

On this clone itself: Its ends do not fully match the called genes, so a read error is possible. The chain has TRBV7-2 and TRBJ1-3; D is unclear. The CDR3 extends over 14 amino acids. CDR1 is SGHTA and CDR2 is FQGNSA in the germline V gene. CDR3 loop: CASSLASRTNTIYF. CDR3 DNA: TGTGCCAGCAGTTTAGCCTCACGAACAAACACCATATATTTT.

The chain couples TRBV6-1 to TRBJ2-3; unclear D gene. CDR1 and CDR2 from the germline V gene are MNHNS and SASEGT. This CDR3 has 12 residues. The germline V and J ends were trimmed by 3 bases and 1 base, with 2 bases remaining between them. This chain's CDR3 is CASSDGTDTQYF. Here the CDR3 DNA reads TGTGCCAGCAGTGACGGCACAGATACGCAGTATTTT.

The chain uses TRBV14 and TRBJ1-5; perhaps TRBD1 as D (5 bases). The CDR3 is 16 residues long. Germline V CDR1 and CDR2: SGHDN, FVKESK. V was pared by 0 bases and J by 4 bases, with 13 bases between. The CDR3 loop is CASSQECCRVNQPQHF. CDR3 bases: TGTGCCAGCAGCCAAGAATGTTGCAGGGTAAATCAGCCCCAGCATTTT.

This clone was found a few times. The J gene is TRBJ1-6, the V gene TRBV28, with TRBD1 identical over 8 bases. There are 16 residues in the CDR3. With V trimmed by 7 bases and J by 7 bases, 12 bases remained unmatched. Germline V gene sequence: CDR1 MDHEN, CDR2 SYDVKM. CDR3 sequence (DNA): TGTGCCAGCACTCGGCCTCAGGGGGCCCTCAATTCACCCCTCCACTTT. This gives the protein CASTRPQGALNSPLHF.

V gene TRBV11-2 combines with J gene TRBJ1-4; D is unclear. The CDR3 is made up of 13 amino acids. The germline V gene has CDR1 SGHAT and CDR2 FQNNGV. V was shortened by 5 bases and J by 8 bases, with 12 bases between the two germline ends. CDR3: CASSPDPAEKLFF. In DNA form, the CDR3 reads TGTGCCAGCAGCCCAGATCCGGCGGAAAAACTGTTTTTT.

The chain carries TRBV6-5 and TRBJ2-7; no firm D call. The CDR3 spans 14 residues. Trimming left V 8 bases short and J 7 bases short, with 21 bases between. Germline V gene data show CDR1 as MNHEY and CDR2 as SVGAGI. The CDR3: CASGGPLHKGEQYF. The CDR3 DNA sequence: TGTGCCAGCGGCGGACCGCTCCACAAAGGGGAGCAGTACTTC.